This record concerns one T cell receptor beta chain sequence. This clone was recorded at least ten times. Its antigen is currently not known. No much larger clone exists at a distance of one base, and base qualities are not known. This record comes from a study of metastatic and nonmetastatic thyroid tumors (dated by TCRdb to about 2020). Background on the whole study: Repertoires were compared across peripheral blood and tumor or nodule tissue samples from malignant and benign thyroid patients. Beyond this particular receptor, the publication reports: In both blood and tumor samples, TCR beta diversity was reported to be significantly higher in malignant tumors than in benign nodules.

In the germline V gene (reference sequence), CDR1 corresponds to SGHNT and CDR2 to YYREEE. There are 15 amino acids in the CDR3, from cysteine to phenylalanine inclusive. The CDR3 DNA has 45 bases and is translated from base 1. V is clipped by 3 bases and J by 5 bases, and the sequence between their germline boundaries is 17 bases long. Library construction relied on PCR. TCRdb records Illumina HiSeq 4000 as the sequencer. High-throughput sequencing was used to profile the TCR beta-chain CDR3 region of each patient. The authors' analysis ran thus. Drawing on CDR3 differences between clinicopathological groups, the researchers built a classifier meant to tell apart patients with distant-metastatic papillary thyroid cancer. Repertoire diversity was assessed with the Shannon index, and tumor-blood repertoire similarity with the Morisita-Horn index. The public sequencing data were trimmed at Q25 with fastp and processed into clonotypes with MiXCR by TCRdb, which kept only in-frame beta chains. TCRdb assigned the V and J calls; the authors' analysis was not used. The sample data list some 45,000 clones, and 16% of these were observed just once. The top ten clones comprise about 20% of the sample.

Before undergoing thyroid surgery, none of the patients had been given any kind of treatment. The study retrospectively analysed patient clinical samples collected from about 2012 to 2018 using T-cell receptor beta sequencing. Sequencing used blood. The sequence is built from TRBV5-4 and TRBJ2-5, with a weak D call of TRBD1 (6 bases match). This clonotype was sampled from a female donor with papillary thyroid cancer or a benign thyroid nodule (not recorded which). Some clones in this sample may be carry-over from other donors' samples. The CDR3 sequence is CASSSRDKPPETQYF. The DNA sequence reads TGTGCCAGCAGCTCCCGGGACAAACCTCCGGAGACCCAGTACTTC.